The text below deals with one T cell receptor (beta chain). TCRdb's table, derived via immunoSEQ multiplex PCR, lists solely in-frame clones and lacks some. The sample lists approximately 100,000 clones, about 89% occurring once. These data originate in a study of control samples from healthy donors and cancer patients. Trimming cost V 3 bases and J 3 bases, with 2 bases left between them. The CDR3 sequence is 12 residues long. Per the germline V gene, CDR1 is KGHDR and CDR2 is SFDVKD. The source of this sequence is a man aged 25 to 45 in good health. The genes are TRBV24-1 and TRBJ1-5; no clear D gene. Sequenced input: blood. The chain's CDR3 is CATSDNNQPQHF. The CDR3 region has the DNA TGTGCCACCAGTGATAACAATCAGCCCCAGCATTTT.